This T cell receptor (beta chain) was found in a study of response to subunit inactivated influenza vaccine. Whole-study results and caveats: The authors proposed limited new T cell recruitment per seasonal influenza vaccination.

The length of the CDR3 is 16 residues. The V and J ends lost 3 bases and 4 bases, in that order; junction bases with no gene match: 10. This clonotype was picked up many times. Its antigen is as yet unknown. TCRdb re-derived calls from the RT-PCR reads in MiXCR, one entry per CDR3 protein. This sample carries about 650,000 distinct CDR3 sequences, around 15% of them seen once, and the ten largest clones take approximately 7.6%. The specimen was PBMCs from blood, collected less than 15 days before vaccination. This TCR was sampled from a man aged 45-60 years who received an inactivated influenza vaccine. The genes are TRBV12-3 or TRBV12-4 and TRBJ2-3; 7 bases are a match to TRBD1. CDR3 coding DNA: TGTGCCAGCAGTTTGGCCCAGGGGGTGAGTCCAGATACGCAGTATTTT. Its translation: CASSLAQGVSPDTQYF.